The rows below give T cell receptor beta chains drawn from one sample of a study of CD8 T cells in ankylosing spondylitis. TCRdb re-called the 5' RACE reads with MiXCR, one entry per CDR3 protein. The sample consists of 500,000 to 650,000 distinct CDR3 sequences, 5.3% of them appearing once. The source material was blood, either unsorted or a sorted T cell fraction (not recorded which). These receptors all come from a male donor with ankylosing spondylitis. Each CDR3 is given with its conserved first and last residue. Fields, in order: D gene, V gene, CDR3 length, J gene, clone size, CDR3 protein, CDR3 DNA. D genes are given only for firm matches. Clone sizes are given selectively: once, few, many, or a class where the clone is expanded.

NA	TRBV27	13	TRBJ1-4	few	CASSFAAAEELFF	TGTGCCAGCAGTTTTGCCGCCGCTGAGGAACTGTTTTTT
TRBD1	TRBV6-6	13	TRBJ2-7	many	CASSYGTGVEQYF	TGTGCCAGCAGTTACGGGACAGGGGTTGAGCAGTACTTC
NA	TRBV5-1	13	TRBJ2-7	many	CASSLAGAEEQYF	TGCGCCAGCAGCTTGGCCGGAGCGGAAGAGCAGTACTTC
TRBD1	TRBV7-6	17	TRBJ1-6	many	CASSLGRGHSYNSPLHF	TGTGCCAGCAGCTTAGGCAGGGGGCACTCCTATAATTCACCCCTCCACTTT
TRBD1	TRBV11-2	18	TRBJ1-4	few	CATMSRDSLQGGNEKLFF	TGTGCCACCATGTCCCGGGACAGCCTCCAAGGAGGTAATGAAAAACTGTTTTTT
TRBD2	TRBV20-1	15	TRBJ2-5	many	CSPTLAGGAGETQYF	TGCAGTCCTACCCTAGCGGGAGGAGCTGGAGAGACCCAGTACTTC
NA	TRBV19	11	TRBJ1-5	NA	CASSTGEPQHF	TGTGCCAGTAGTACAGGGGAGCCCCAGCATTTT
NA	TRBV5-1	15	TRBJ2-2	NA	CASSLGQVVHGELFF	TGCGCCAGCAGCTTGGGACAGGTTGTGCACGGGGAGCTGTTTTTT
TRBD1	TRBV20-1	16	TRBJ1-6	many	CSAAQGDLSYNSPLHF	TGCAGTGCTGCGCAGGGGGACCTCTCCTATAATTCACCCCTCCACTTT
NA	TRBV7-2	16	TRBJ1-4	many	CASSFQTGTTNEKLFF	TGTGCCAGCAGCTTTCAAACAGGGACAACTAATGAAAAACTGTTTTTT
NA	TRBV7-6	14	TRBJ2-4	many	CASSLAGIPNIQYF	TGTGCCAGCAGCTTAGCTGGGATTCCAAACATTCAGTACTTC
NA	TRBV29-1	10	TRBJ2-1	many	CSVEIYEQFF	TGCAGCGTTGAAATCTATGAGCAGTTCTTC
NA	TRBV7-9	15	TRBJ2-3	many	CASSRRGRLADTQYF	TGTGCCAGCAGCCGAAGGGGCCGGTTAGCAGATACGCAGTATTTT
NA	TRBV5-8	15	TRBJ1-5	many	CASSWDPYSNQPQHF	TGTGCCAGCAGCTGGGACCCATATAGCAATCAGCCCCAGCATTTT
NA	TRBV20-1	13	TRBJ1-5	many	CSAVGGSGKPQHF	TGCAGTGCTGTAGGGGGGTCGGGTAAGCCCCAGCATTTT
TRBD1	TRBV20-1	17	TRBJ1-1	many	CSARARNGQGAGTEAFF	TGCAGTGCTAGGGCCAGAAACGGACAGGGGGCGGGTACTGAAGCTTTCTTT
TRBD1	TRBV12-3/TRBV12-4	16	TRBJ2-1	many	CASSLWTGGSYNEQFF	TGTGCCAGCAGTTTATGGACAGGGGGCTCCTACAATGAGCAGTTCTTC
TRBD1	TRBV20-1	14	TRBJ1-2	many	CSARMDRDFYGYTF	TGCAGTGCTCGAATGGACAGGGACTTCTATGGCTACACCTTC
NA	TRBV7-9	13	TRBJ1-2	many	CASSSGTLYGYTF	TGTGCCAGCAGCTCCGGGACACTCTATGGCTACACCTTC
TRBD1	TRBV10-3	13	TRBJ1-3	many	CAIHGTGTHTIYF	TGTGCCATCCATGGGACAGGGACACACACCATATATTTT
NA	TRBV7-2	14	TRBJ1-2	many	CASSLEGRTYGYTF	TGTGCCAGCAGCCTGGAAGGCAGGACGTATGGCTACACCTTC
TRBD1	TRBV29-1	13	TRBJ2-1	many	CSVVDRGRRFAFF	TGCAGCGTTGTCGACAGGGGGCGGAGGTTTGCGTTCTTC
NA	TRBV10-2	12	TRBJ1-3	many	CASSGPGNTIYF	TGCGCCAGCAGTGGTCCTGGAAACACCATATATTTT
NA	TRBV5-1	14	TRBJ2-3	few	CASSFAGVTDTQYF	TGCGCCAGCAGTTTTGCAGGGGTGACAGATACGCAGTATTTT
NA	TRBV6-5	14	TRBJ2-3	many	CASSFTGNTDTQYF	TGTGCCAGCAGTTTCACAGGGAACACAGATACGCAGTATTTT
NA	TRBV18	17	TRBJ2-1	few	CASSPPTGFASYNEQFF	TGTGCCAGCTCACCACCTACAGGGTTCGCGTCCTACAATGAGCAGTTCTTC
NA	TRBV4-2	17	TRBJ2-3	few	CASSQGAGRPRTDTQYF	TGTGCCAGCAGCCAAGGAGCAGGGAGGCCGAGGACAGATACGCAGTATTTT
NA	TRBV5-1	14	TRBJ2-1	many	CASSAAWGNYEQFF	TGCGCCAGCAGCGCAGCGTGGGGAAACTATGAGCAGTTCTTC
NA	TRBV27	14	TRBJ2-5	few	CASSSAGFSETQYF	TGTGCCAGCAGTTCGGCAGGGTTTAGCGAGACCCAGTACTTC
NA	TRBV13	12	TRBJ1-2	many	CASRSWVRGYTF	TGTGCCAGCAGGAGCTGGGTGCGAGGCTACACCTTC
NA	TRBV19	13	TRBJ2-1	few	CASSIRGADEQFF	TGTGCCAGTAGTATCAGGGGGGCCGATGAGCAGTTCTTC
NA	TRBV5-1	15	TRBJ1-5	many	CASSPTGPWNQPQHF	TGCGCCAGCAGCCCGACAGGTCCTTGGAATCAGCCCCAGCATTTT
NA	TRBV20-1	15	TRBJ2-3	many	CSAPSRLATTDTQYF	TGCAGTGCCCCGTCTCGTCTAGCTACCACAGATACGCAGTATTTT
NA	TRBV12-3/TRBV12-4	14	TRBJ2-1	few	CASSSGFSGRSQFF	TGTGCCAGCAGTTCCGGCTTTAGTGGACGTTCGCAGTTCTTC
NA	TRBV4-2	15	TRBJ1-2	few	CASSPQGTTNYGYTF	TGTGCCAGCAGCCCACAGGGCACGACCAACTATGGCTACACCTTC
NA	TRBV4-3	16	TRBJ2-7	many	CASSPSFTGYGYEQYF	TGCGCCAGCAGCCCCTCTTTCACAGGGTATGGCTACGAGCAGTACTTC
NA	TRBV4-3	16	TRBJ1-6	many	CASSQDGRGMESPLHF	TGCGCCAGCAGCCAAGATGGCCGGGGAATGGAGTCACCCCTCCACTTT
NA	TRBV12-3/TRBV12-4	13	TRBJ1-4	many	CASRKTGNEKLFF	TGTGCCAGCAGAAAGACAGGAAATGAAAAACTGTTTTTT
NA	TRBV11-1	14	TRBJ2-5	many	CASSPEESQETQYF	TGTGCCAGCAGCCCGGAAGAGAGCCAAGAGACCCAGTACTTC